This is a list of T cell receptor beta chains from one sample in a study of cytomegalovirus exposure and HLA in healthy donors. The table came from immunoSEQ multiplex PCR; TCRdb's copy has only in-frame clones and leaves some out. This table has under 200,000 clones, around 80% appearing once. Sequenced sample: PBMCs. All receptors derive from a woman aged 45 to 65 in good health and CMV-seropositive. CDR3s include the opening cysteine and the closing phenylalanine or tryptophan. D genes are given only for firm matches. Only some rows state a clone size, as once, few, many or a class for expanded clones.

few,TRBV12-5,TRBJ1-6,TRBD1,TGTGCTAGTGGGAGGGGACAGGGAAATTCACCCCTCCACTTT,CASGRGQGNSPLHF
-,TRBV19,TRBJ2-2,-,TGTGCCAGTAGTCTCTCGAGGAACACCGGGGAGCTGTTTTTT,CASSLSRNTGELFF
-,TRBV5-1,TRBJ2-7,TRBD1,TGCGCCAGCAGCTTGGATGGGACAGGCTTTGACGAGCAGTACTTC,CASSLDGTGFDEQYF
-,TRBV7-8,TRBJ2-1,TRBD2,TGTGCCAGCAGCCCCAGACTAGCGGGAGGGTATGAGCAGTTCTTC,CASSPRLAGGYEQFF
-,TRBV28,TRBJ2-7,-,TGTGCCAGCAGTCTCAGGGGGACTGAGCAGTACTTC,CASSLRGTEQYF
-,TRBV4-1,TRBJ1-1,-,TGCGCCAGCAGCCAGCAGGGCAGGGGAGCTTTCTTT,CASSQQGRGAFF
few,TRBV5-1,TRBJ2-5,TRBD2,TGCGCCAGCAGCTTGCAACTAGCGGGGAGGGAGACCCAGTACTTC,CASSLQLAGRETQYF
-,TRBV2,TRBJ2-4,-,TGTGCCAGCAGTGAGTCTAGCCTCTTAGCCAAAAACATTCAGTACTTC,CASSESSLLAKNIQYF
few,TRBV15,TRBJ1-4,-,TGTGCCACCAGCACCGGAGGGCAGGGACCTGAAAAACTGTTTTTT,CATSTGGQGPEKLFF
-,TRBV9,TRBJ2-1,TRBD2,TGTGCCAGCAGCAGAAGCGGGAGTGGCTACAATGAGCAGTTCTTC,CASSRSGSGYNEQFF
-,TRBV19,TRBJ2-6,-,TGTGCCAGTAGTATTGGCCAGGTCTCTGGGGCCAACGGCCTGACTTTC,CASSIGQVSGANGLTF
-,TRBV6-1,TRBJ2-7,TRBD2,TGTGCCAGCAGTGAAGGAGGCGGGGGGGCCTACGAGCAGTACTTC,CASSEGGGGAYEQYF